This T cell receptor (beta chain) was identified during a study of cytomegalovirus exposure and HLA in healthy donors. Study-level points and caveats: There were over 150 TCR beta chains listed as cytomegalovirus-associated.

Profiled with immunoSEQ multiplex PCR; TCRdb holds only in-frame clones, not every one. Among about 160,000 clones listed, about 95% were seen once. Separate from the roughly 710-subject first cohort, the roughly 120-subject validation cohort was the one that the donors belonged to. Of note for this clone: The antigen remains undetermined.

Germline V gives CDR1 SGHNT, CDR2 YYREEE (reference sequence). The CDR3 is made up of 16 amino acids. The ends were cut back, 4 bases at V and 4 bases at J, with 20 bases in the middle. The sequenced sample consisted of PBMCs. This rearrangement joins TRBV5-4 to TRBJ1-1; D might be TRBD1 (6 bases). The clonotype originates from a woman between 18 and 29 years old in good health and CMV-seronegative. The CDR3 nucleotides are TGTGCCAGCAGCCGAGGGGGTCAAACTTCGGGCACTGAAGCTTTCTTT. As protein: CASSRGGQTSGTEAFF.